The 26 T cell receptor beta chains below come from one sample, sequenced in a study of glioma-infiltrating T cells after dendritic cell vaccination. Sequencing was performed with immunoSEQ multiplex PCR; in TCRdb, only in-frame clones are kept and a portion is missing. The table records tens of thousands of clones, over 75% of them present only once. Sequenced material: blood, taken before dendritic cell vaccination. The receptor set was obtained from a human donor with glioblastoma.

The CDR3 sequence: CASSYGLAYEQYF. The CDR3 nucleotides read TGTGCCAGCAGCTATGGACTGGCCTACGAGCAGTACTTC. This sequence joins TRBV11-3 and TRBJ2-7; possibly TRBD2 for D (5 bases). CDR1 and CDR2 (germline): SGHNT, YENEEA. V lost 4 bases and J 2 bases, leaving 9 bases between the germline ends. This CDR3 contains 13 residues.

The chain carries TRBV2 and TRBJ1-5, with D uncertain. V was shortened by 6 bases and J by 7 bases, with 7 bases between the two germline ends. Germline CDR1 and CDR2: SNHLY and FYNNEI. The CDR3 runs 11 residues. DNA of the CDR3: TGTGCCAGCAGGGAGGGACAGCCCCAGCATTTT. Its protein is CASREGQPQHF.

The rearrangement uses TRBV29-1 and TRBJ1-4; TRBD1 aligns across 9 bases. Germline lookup yields CDR1 SQVTM and CDR2 ANQGSEA. V shed 7 bases, J shed 8 bases, and the junction held 11 bases outside the gene matches. CDR3 length equals 14 residues. The CDR3 sequence is CSATGGQGGEKLFF. CDR3 DNA: TGCAGCGCCACTGGGGGACAGGGTGGAGAAAAACTGTTTTTT.

The count of this clone is one. J is TRBJ2-5 and V is TRBV2, with 10 positions matching TRBD1. The CDR3 loop spans 14 amino acids. From germline, CDR1 is SNHLY and CDR2 FYNNEI. The junction had 7 bases not matched to a gene; V was cut back by 8 bases and J by 4 bases. The CDR3 bases are TGTGCCAGCGGCGGGGACAGGGGACGAGAGACCCAGTACTTC. It codes for CASGGDRGRETQYF.

V and J are TRBV6-5 and TRBJ1-5; D unresolved. CDR3 length: 13 residues. CDR1 is MNHEY, CDR2 SVGAGI, per germline. The germline V and J ends were trimmed by 2 bases and 11 bases, with 13 bases remaining between them. The CDR3 DNA reads as TGTGCCAGCAGTTACGCCGTGGGAGGATCCCAGCATTTT. Translation: CASSYAVGGSQHF.

The chain combines TRBV5-6 with TRBJ1-5, with D unresolved. This CDR3 region has 18 residues. Germline loops: CDR1 SGHDT, CDR2 YYEEEE. V lost 0 bases to trimming and J lost 0 bases, with 16 bases between them. This CDR3 reads CASSLGELRLHSNQPQHF. CDR3 DNA: TGTGCCAGCAGCTTGGGGGAGCTCCGATTACATAGCAATCAGCCCCAGCATTTT.

The chain couples TRBV15 to TRBJ2-3; TRBD1 might be the D (5 bases). The CDR3 totals 15 residues. The germline CDR1 and CDR2 sequences are LNHNV and YYDKDF (reference sequence). V gave up 0 bases and J gave up 4 bases, with 11 bases separating them. CDR3 coding DNA: TGTGCCACCAGCAGAGAAGGGTCCAGGGCAGATACGCAGTATTTT. Translation gives CATSREGSRADTQYF.

The gene calls are TRBV30 and TRBJ1-4, with a weak D call TRBD1 (6 bases). This CDR3 spans 12 amino acids. CDR1 is GTSNPN, CDR2 SVGIG, per germline (reference sequence). The ends were cut back, 1 base at V and 8 bases at J, with 8 bases in the middle. DNA of the CDR3: TGTGCCTGGAGTGAGGGGGGGGAAAAACTGTTTTTT. Protein: CAWSEGGEKLFF.

J is TRBJ2-1 and V is TRBV7-9; 9 bases match TRBD2. The V segment lost 5 bases and the J segment 6 bases; nucleotides outside the gene matches: 5. Germline lookup yields CDR1 SEHNR and CDR2 FQNEAQ (reference sequence). CDR3 size: 14 residues. Written as DNA, the CDR3 is TGTGCCAGCAGCAGTAGCGGGAGTGGCAATGAGCAGTTCTTC. This sequence encodes CASSSSGSGNEQFF.

The chain carries TRBV7-6 and TRBJ1-6, with unresolved D. CDR3 length equals 14 residues. Trimming left V 6 bases short and J 8 bases short, with 14 bases between. From germline, CDR1 is SGHVS and CDR2 FNYEAQ. CDR3 residues: CASRTGYKDSPLHF. DNA of the CDR3: TGTGCCAGCAGGACGGGGTATAAGGATTCACCCCTCCACTTT. Filled out from reference TRBV7-6 and TRBJ1-6, the complete variable domain reads GAGVSQSPRYKVTKRGQDVALRCDPISGHVSLYWYRQALGQGPEFLTYFNYEAQQDKSGLPNDRFSAERPEGSISTLTIQRTEQRDSAMYRCASRTGYKDSPLHFGNGTRLTVT.

This chain links TRBV11-2 with TRBJ1-6; a possible D gene is TRBD1 (5 bases). This CDR3 region has 13 residues. The germline CDR1 and CDR2 sequences are SGHAT and FQNNGV. Trimming took off 6 bases at V and 13 bases at J, with 16 bases between the two ends. The CDR3 spells CASSFGGGSPLHF. The DNA of the CDR3 is TGTGCCAGCAGTTTCGGGGGGGGAAGTCCCCTCCACTTT. Full variable domain (remainder filled in from reference TRBV11-2 and TRBJ1-6): EAGVAQSPRYKIIEKRQSVAFWCNPISGHATLYWYQQILGQGPKLLIQFQNNGVVDDSQLPKDRFSAERLKGVDSTLKIQPAKLEDSAVYLCASSFGGGSPLHFGNGTRLTVT.

The rearrangement joins TRBV14 to TRBJ1-1, with D hard to call. CDR3 length equals 15 residues. V lost 0 bases to trimming and J lost 5 bases, with 13 bases between them. CDR1 and CDR2 from the germline V gene are SGHDN and FVKESK. CDR3 amino acids: CASSQERSSRTEAFF. The CDR3 region has the DNA TGTGCCAGCAGCCAAGAAAGGAGTAGTAGGACTGAAGCTTTCTTT.

This rearrangement joins TRBV7-9 to TRBJ2-3, with TRBD2 matching over 7 bases. This CDR3 has 15 amino acids. Germline trimming cut 5 bases from V and 2 bases from J; bases unmatched to any gene: 7. Germline V gene data show CDR1 as SEHNR and CDR2 as FQNEAQ (reference sequence). The chain's CDR3 is CASSDGLADTDTQYF. In DNA, the CDR3 is TGTGCCAGCAGCGATGGGCTAGCGGACACAGATACGCAGTATTTT.

As regards this clone: Additional DNA sequences in this sample encode the identical CDR3. V and J are TRBV9 and TRBJ1-1, with a weak D call TRBD1 (5 bases). CDR1 and CDR2 from the germline V gene are SGDLS and YYNGEE. The CDR3 is 14 residues long. Trimming removed 0 bases at V and 1 base at J, with 7 bases between. CDR3 region: CASSVAGQNTEAFF. Here the CDR3 DNA reads TGTGCCAGCAGCGTAGCCGGACAGAACACTGAAGCTTTCTTT.

The chain links TRBV30 to TRBJ1-2; 10 bases agree with TRBD1. After removal of 0 bases from V and 4 bases from J, the junction contained 5 bases not matched to a gene. The CDR3 consists of 15 residues. Germline CDR1 reads GTSNPN; CDR2 reads SVGIG (reference sequence). DNA of the CDR3: TGTGCCTGGAGTGTCCTGACAGGGGGCGGCTATGGCTACACCTTC. Residues: CAWSVLTGGGYGYTF.

The chain recombines TRBV7-9 with TRBJ1-2, with a weak D call TRBD1 (5 bases). The CDR3 extends over 17 amino acids. Germline V gene lookup returns CDR1 SEHNR and CDR2 FQNEAQ (reference sequence). Trimming took 7 bases from V and 1 from J, leaving 22 bases between them. The DNA of the CDR3 is TGTGCCAGCAACCGACTCCTTGAGGGGAGGGGTAACTATGGCTACACCTTC. It is translated as CASNRLLEGRGNYGYTF.

The CDR3 protein is CASGRGHPGDQPQHF. As DNA, the CDR3 is TGTGCTAGTGGCAGGGGACATCCCGGCGATCAGCCCCAGCATTTT. The genes are TRBV12-5 and TRBJ1-5, with D perhaps matching TRBD1 (6 bases). CDR3 length: 15 amino acids. Per the germline V gene, CDR1 is LGHNT and CDR2 is FRNRAP. V lost 6 bases, J lost 5 bases, and 17 bases lay in between.

This clone has only a few counts. V is TRBV19 and J is TRBJ1-2, with D possibly matching TRBD1 (6 bases). V gave up 2 bases and J gave up 8 bases, with 9 bases separating them. The CDR3 sequence is 12 residues long. Germline-derived CDR1 and CDR2 are LNHDA and SQIVND (reference sequence). The chain's CDR3 is CASSIYRAGYTF. For the CDR3, the DNA is TGTGCCAGTAGTATATACAGGGCCGGCTACACCTTC.

This chain uses TRBV6-5 with TRBJ1-2; 9 bases are a match to TRBD1. Trimming at V came to 8 bases and at J to 6 bases, leaving 4 bases not matched to a gene. The CDR3 runs to 12 residues. Germline V gene lookup returns CDR1 MNHEY and CDR2 SVGAGI. The CDR3 coding sequence is TGTGCCAGCCGAGGGGACAGGGATGGCTACACCTTC. Amino acids: CASRGDRDGYTF.

The rearrangement uses TRBV7-2 and TRBJ1-5; 12 nucleotides align to TRBD1. The CDR3 has 15 amino acids. Germline V gene lookup returns CDR1 SGHTA and CDR2 FQGNSA. The V segment lost 5 bases and the J segment 7 bases; nucleotides outside the gene matches: 6. Here the CDR3 reads CASSRDRGQGQPQHF. In nucleotides, the CDR3 is TGTGCCAGCAGCCGGGACAGGGGGCAGGGGCAGCCCCAGCATTTT.

The J gene is TRBJ1-3, the V gene TRBV25-1; possible D gene TRBD1, 6 bases. The ends were cut back, 4 bases at V and 4 bases at J, with 11 bases in the middle. Germline CDR1 reads MGHDK; CDR2 reads SYGVNS. CDR3 length: 14 amino acids. The CDR3 loop reads CASSAGASGNTIYF. DNA for the CDR3: TGTGCCAGCAGTGCAGGGGCTTCAGGAAACACCATATATTTT.

V usage is TRBV5-4 and J usage is TRBJ1-1; D possibly corresponds to TRBD1 (6 bases). In germline, CDR1 is SGHNT, CDR2 YYREEE (reference sequence). V lost 3 bases and J 0 bases, leaving 12 bases between the germline ends. This CDR3 is built from 15 residues. CDR3: CASSSWTAMNTEAFF. CDR3 coding DNA: TGTGCCAGCAGCTCCTGGACAGCCATGAACACTGAAGCTTTCTTT.

The chain joins TRBV5-1 to TRBJ1-6; 8 bases line up with TRBD1. Per the germline V gene, CDR1 is SGHRS and CDR2 is YFSETQ. Unmatched junction bases numbered 12, after V lost 5 bases and J lost 8 bases. The CDR3 runs 16 residues. Here the CDR3 DNA reads TGCGCCAGCAGTCCAAGTCCGGGACAGGAGGATTCACCCCTCCACTTT. Amino acid sequence: CASSPSPGQEDSPLHF.

The chain joins TRBV7-8 to TRBJ2-1; TRBD2 matches at 10 bases. V gave up 0 bases and J gave up 8 bases; unmatched junction bases: 7. There are 16 residues in the CDR3. Germline assignment: CDR1 SGHVS and CDR2 FQNEAQ. CDR3 bases: TGTGCCAGCAGCTTAGCTATGGGACTAGCGTTGGATGAGCAGTTCTTC. It codes for CASSLAMGLALDEQFF.

This chain connects TRBV19 to TRBJ2-7, with a possible D match to TRBD2 (6 bases). The CDR3 runs 15 residues. V lost 0 bases and J 6 bases, leaving 15 bases between the germline ends. The germline V gene encodes CDR1 LNHDA and CDR2 SQIVND (reference sequence). The DNA of the CDR3 is TGTGCCAGTAGTATAGATCCCGGGACTCTCGGCGAGCAGTACTTC. Encoded protein: CASSIDPGTLGEQYF.

The V call is TRBV6-1, the J call TRBJ1-2; perhaps TRBD1 as D (5 bases). From germline, CDR1 is MNHNS and CDR2 SASEGT. Trimming left V 5 bases short and J 2 bases short, with 9 bases between. This CDR3 spans 13 amino acids. CDR3 in amino acids: CASSRQFNYGYTF. The CDR3 DNA reads as TGTGCCAGCAGTAGACAGTTCAACTATGGCTACACCTTC.